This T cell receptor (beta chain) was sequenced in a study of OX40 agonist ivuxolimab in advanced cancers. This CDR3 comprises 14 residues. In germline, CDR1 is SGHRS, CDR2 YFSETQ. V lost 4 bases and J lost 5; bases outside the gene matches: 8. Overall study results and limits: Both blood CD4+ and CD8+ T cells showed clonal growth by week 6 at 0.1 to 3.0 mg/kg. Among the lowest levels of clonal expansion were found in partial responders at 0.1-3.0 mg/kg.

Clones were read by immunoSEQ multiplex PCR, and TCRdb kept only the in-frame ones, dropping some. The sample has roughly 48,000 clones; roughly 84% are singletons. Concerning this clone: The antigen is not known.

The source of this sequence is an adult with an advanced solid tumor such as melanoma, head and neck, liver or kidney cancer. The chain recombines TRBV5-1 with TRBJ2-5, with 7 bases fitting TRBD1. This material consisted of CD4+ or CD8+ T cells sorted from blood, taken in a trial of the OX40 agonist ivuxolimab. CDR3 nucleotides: TGCGCCAGCAGCGCCGGGACAGTTGTGGAGACCCAGTACTTC. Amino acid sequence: CASSAGTVVETQYF.